This T cell receptor beta chain stems from a study of cytomegalovirus exposure and HLA in healthy donors. Primers included in the PCR were 60 Vbeta and 13 Jbeta primers. This table comes from immunoSEQ multiplex PCR, and its TCRdb copy is limited to in-frame clones, with some not included. This table holds about 140,000 clones, approximately 70% found once. Trimming took 4 bases from V and 7 from J, leaving 10 bases between them. This CDR3 comprises 12 residues. The germline CDR1 and CDR2 sequences are SGHTA and FQGNSA. Material for sequencing was PBMCs. This receptor was obtained from a woman aged 40 to 55 in good health and CMV-seronegative. The V call is TRBV7-2, the J call TRBJ2-5; TRBD1 might be the D (6 bases). The CDR3 is CASSSDRGTQYF. The CDR3 region has the DNA TGTGCCAGCAGCTCGGACAGAGGGACCCAGTACTTC.